This T cell receptor beta chain was found in a study of early T cells in non-severe SARS-CoV-2 infection. Findings and limits, study-wide: In VDJdb matching, anti-spike CD8 responses were favored while private and CD4 specificities went missing.

This CDR3 contains 17 residues. V shed 2 bases, J shed 5 bases, and the junction held 15 bases outside the gene matches. The germline CDR1 and CDR2 sequences are SQVTM and ANQGSEA. Each CDR3 protein gets one entry after TCRdb re-called the 5' RACE reads with MiXCR. Altogether about 70,000 distinct CDR3 sequences are present, about 5% being singletons, with the ten largest covering about 7%. Worth noting for this clonotype: Antigen unknown.

This chain connects TRBV29-1 to TRBJ2-3; the match to TRBD2 covers 8 bases. Here the sequenced sample was whole blood, taken at baseline. The source of this sequence is an adult who was a healthcare worker with PCR-confirmed SARS-CoV-2 infection or an uninfected control (not recorded which). The CDR3 region has the DNA TGCAGCGTTGAAAGGCGGGAGGACCCTTCGTCAGTAGATACGCAGTATTTT. Translated, it gives CSVERREDPSSVDTQYF.